This T cell receptor (beta chain) appears in the sequencing data of a study of shared clonotypes between healthy human individuals. Assay used: immunoSEQ multiplex PCR; TCRdb lists only in-frame clones, some missing. The data contain a few million clones, more than 90% of them singletons. Germline CDR1 and CDR2: SGHDN and FVKESK. The CDR3 spans 14 residues. Trimming removed 7 bases from V and 0 bases from J, with 12 bases in between. This TCR was sampled from a man aged 18 to 29 in good health. The chain joins TRBV14 to TRBJ1-1; the D gene is possibly TRBD1 (5 bases). The sample comprised naive CD4+ T cells sorted from blood. Subset noted: CD45RA+ positively selected. The CDR3 sequence: CASKEQDMNTEAFF. As DNA, the CDR3 is TGTGCCAGCAAGGAACAGGATATGAACACTGAAGCTTTCTTT.